This entry concerns a single T cell receptor (beta chain). It has no known antigen specificity. Base qualities are not provided; no much larger clone lies one nucleotide away. At one collaborating source in Seattle, patients were enrolled during active infection and were followed longitudinally through the course of disease. Each collaborating institution followed its own protocols to collect whole blood in K2EDTA tubes. For TCRbeta analysis, collaborators shipped samples in one of three forms: frozen whole blood, isolated PBMCs, or DNA extracted from either of those sample types. The immunoSEQ Assay, a bias-controlled multiplex PCR, was used to amplify TCRbeta CDR3 regions from genomic DNA. Turning to the authors' computational methods: Nucleated cell counts per sample were estimated from amplification of reference gene primers within the assay. Sequence reads were collapsed and filtered to measure the absolute abundance of every unique TCRbeta CDR3 rearrangement. Productive Simpson clonality was computed per sample as the square root of Simpson's diversity index over productive rearrangements. The table comes from immuneACCESS by way of TCRdb, which keeps in-frame sequences with V and J called. Part of the clones is missing from these tables; in studies checked, under half for an unresolved V gene and the rest for unknown reasons. V, J and clone size were drawn from that table, and D and trimming were deduced from the DNA. Within this sample are fewer than 200,000 clones, with 83% of them counted one time only. The leading ten clones occupy under 10% of the sample.

The entry originates in a study of blood T cell repertoires in COVID-19 (TCRdb year 2020). Looking at the study overall: Collaborator samples came from the United States, Italy and Spain and covered acute and convalescent phases of COVID-19. The material from the prospective study consisted of cDNA or gDNA derived from T cells, B-cell-depleted T cells, or PBMCs. Deeply sampled blood TCRbeta repertoires from subjects exposed to, actively infected with, or recovered from COVID-19 were included in the dataset. The repertoires were released in a freely available public database intended as a resource for research on the immune response to SARS-CoV-2. Samples were obtained from the ongoing ImmuneRACE study (first 160 participants) and from some 1,200 subjects provided by 6 global collaborators. A de-identified subject ID, COVID-19 status, age in years and sex were almost always included in the sample metadata. HLA class I and class II types, where available, came from metadata supplied by the sample provider rather than from assay-based typing.

Findings and caveats that apply to the study as a whole: Clinical and demographic metadata were provided uncurated, with the amount varying by source and participant.

Material for sequencing was peripheral blood. The TCR comes from a woman between 65 and 79 years old with COVID-19, enrolled during active disease.

The DNA is TGCGCCAGCAGTACCTCTACAGGGGACTCCACCGGGGAGCTGTTTTTT. This codes for CASSTSTGDSTGELFF. The chain was built from TRBV5-1 and TRBJ2-2, and TRBD1 may be the D gene, going by 7 matching bases. Trimming takes 5 bases from V and 4 bases from J, and the germline ends sit 18 bases apart. CDR1 and CDR2 (SGHRS, YFSETQ) derive from the germline V gene. Spanning cysteine to phenylalanine, the CDR3 consists of 16 amino acids. Solely the CDR3 DNA is kept, with 48 bases framed from the first base.